This T cell receptor beta chain was retrieved from a study of cytomegalovirus exposure and HLA in healthy donors. Study in general: A subsequent analysis stated that the 120 or so validation repertoires were run on the same platform as the approximately 660 first-cohort repertoires.

Method: immunoSEQ multiplex PCR; TCRdb's copy keeps in-frame clones and lacks some. The sample carries about 330,000 clones, around 86% recorded once. V lost 3 bases to trimming and J lost 8 bases, with 13 bases between them. CDR3 length: 14 residues. CDR1 is SNHLY, CDR2 FYNNEI, per germline. This clone came up once. This chain connects TRBV2 to TRBJ1-4; no firm D call. This TCR derives from a woman between 18 and 29 years old in good health and CMV-seronegative. Sequencing was carried out using PBMCs. The CDR3, as DNA: TGTGCCAGCAGTGACCGGGGAGGAAGAGAAAAACTGTTTTTT. The encoded protein is CASSDRGGREKLFF.